This T cell receptor beta chain was observed in a study of blood T cell repertoires in COVID-19. Original analysis: For nucleated cells, counts were estimated from reference gene primer amplification. Here immunoSEQ multiplex PCR was the method, and the copy in TCRdb shows in-frame clones only, minus some. For V, J and clone size, that table is used; D and trimming come from the DNA. The table has under 250,000 clones, around four fifths seen once. The sequencing sample was made of peripheral blood. The clonotype was recovered from a man aged 35-49 years with active or convalescent COVID-19.

DNA of the CDR3: TGTGCCAGCAGTGCCCAACTAACGCGCACAGATACGCAGTATTTT. As protein: CASSAQLTRTDTQYF. The rearrangement links TRBV6-4 to TRBJ2-3; D gene uncertain. V lost 4 bases and J 1 base, leaving 12 bases between the germline ends. The V gene's germline CDR1 is MRHNA and CDR2 SNTAGT. CDR3 length equals 15 residues.